These 32 T cell receptor beta chains were sequenced from one sample in a study of metastatic and nonmetastatic thyroid tumors. All patients were treatment-naive before thyroid surgery. TCRdb used MiXCR to call clones anew from the PCR reads. Among some 15,000 clones, 33% were seen once, and the ten largest hold over 10%. The sequenced sample was tumor tissue. The receptor source for this set is a male donor with papillary thyroid cancer or a benign thyroid nodule (not recorded which). Some clones in this sample may be carry-over from other donors' samples.

This clone was counted only a few times. The chain combines TRBV19 with TRBJ2-5; a weak D match, TRBD1 (6 bases). The V gene's germline CDR1 is LNHDA and CDR2 SQIVND (reference sequence). This CDR3 contains 15 residues. The V end lost 7 bases, the J end lost 3 bases, and 18 bases lay between the germline ends. The CDR3 DNA sequence: TGTGCCAGTAACTTTATAGGCCAGGGGAAAGAGACCCAGTACTTC. It is translated as CASNFIGQGKETQYF.

Many counts were recorded for this clone. One end of the junction does not line up with germline, which may come from a read error. The rearrangement joins TRBV27 to TRBJ1-5, with 12 positions matching TRBD1. The CDR3 has 18 residues. CDR1 MNHEY and CDR2 SMNVEV come from the germline V gene (reference sequence). The CDR3 loop is CASSLRWSGTGGGQLQHF. The CDR3 DNA follows: TGTGCCAGCAGTTTGCGGTGGTCGGGGACAGGGGGCGGACAGCTCCAGCATTTT.

V is TRBV19 and J is TRBJ1-2; 7 bases match TRBD1. Looked up from germline, CDR1 is LNHDA and CDR2 is SQIVND (reference sequence). Losses at the gene ends were 11 bases for V and 0 bases for J; bases not matched to a gene: 21. The CDR3 extends over 18 amino acids. CDR3 bases: TGTGCCTCTAGGAGAAACCGGGACAGCCCCCGATCTAACTATGGCTACACCTTC. Amino acid sequence: CASRRNRDSPRSNYGYTF.

This clone was observed at least ten times. The rearrangement links TRBV5-4 to TRBJ2-3; D tentatively fits TRBD1 or TRBD2 (6 bases each). Germline loops: CDR1 SGHNT, CDR2 YYREEE (reference sequence). V was cut by 3 bases and J by 3 bases, with 14 bases left in between. CDR3 length: 15 residues. CDR3 nucleotide sequence: TGTGCCAGCAGCTGGGGAGGCAGGGGTACAGATACGCAGTATTTT. Translated: CASSWGGRGTDTQYF.

The gene calls are TRBV19 and TRBJ1-6, with no clear D. Germline CDR1 reads LNHDA; CDR2 reads SQIVND (reference sequence). V lost 9 bases and J 5 bases, leaving 11 bases between the germline ends. The CDR3 consists of 13 residues. The CDR3 loop is CASGLGNNSPLHF. CDR3 sequence (DNA): TGTGCCAGCGGGTTGGGGAATAATTCACCCCTCCACTTT.

V gene TRBV10-3 combines with J gene TRBJ1-2; D is undetermined. V lost 10 bases and J 8 bases, leaving 17 bases between the germline ends. The CDR3 sequence is 12 residues long. Germline V gene sequence: CDR1 ENHRY, CDR2 SYGVKD. The CDR3 loop reads CASRRRVGGYTF. In DNA form, the CDR3 reads TGTGCCAGCAGAAGGAGGGTAGGCGGCTACACCTTC.

The chain is built from TRBV6-1 and TRBJ1-3; possible D gene TRBD1, 6 bases. The V gene lost 11 bases and the J gene lost 4 bases, with 18 bases spanning the gap. This CDR3 is 14 amino acids long. From germline, CDR1 is MNHNS and CDR2 SASEGT. CDR3 loop: CAGNDQGIGNTIYF. CDR3 nucleotides: TGTGCCGGCAACGACCAGGGGATAGGAAACACCATATATTTT.

This clone has a count of ten or more. This chain joins TRBV9 and TRBJ2-2; TRBD2 aligns across 13 bases. This CDR3 contains 16 residues. V lost 4 bases to trimming and J lost 4 bases; unmatched junction nucleotides: 4. The germline V gene encodes CDR1 SGDLS and CDR2 YYNGEE. Here the CDR3 reads CASSLRTSGSTGELFF. CDR3 in DNA: TGTGCCAGCAGCTTAAGGACTAGCGGGAGCACCGGGGAGCTGTTTTTT.

This clone was seen many times. The chain has TRBV18 and TRBJ1-1, with D maybe TRBD1 (5 bases). There are 15 residues in the CDR3. The germline V and J ends were trimmed by 3 bases and 1 base, with 12 bases remaining between them. The V gene's germline CDR1 is KGHSH and CDR2 LQKENI. The CDR3, as DNA: TGTGCCAGCTCACCCCGGGGGGGTCGGAACACTGAAGCTTTCTTT. It translates to CASSPRGGRNTEAFF.

This clone was found a few times. This chain links TRBV6-1 with TRBJ2-7, with a tentative D call TRBD2 (5 bases). The V gene lost 9 bases and the J gene lost 4 bases, with 16 bases spanning the gap. This CDR3 is 13 amino acids long. Germline V CDR1 and CDR2: MNHNS, SASEGT. CDR3 amino acids: CASWTRPPYEQYF. In nucleotides, the CDR3 is TGTGCCAGTTGGACTCGGCCCCCTTACGAGCAGTACTTC.

There are many counts of this clone. The chain is built from TRBV27 and TRBJ1-1, with D perhaps matching TRBD1 (6 bases). The V gene's germline CDR1 is MNHEY and CDR2 SMNVEV (reference sequence). The CDR3 is made up of 13 amino acids. Trimming cost V 3 bases and J 1 base, with 6 bases left between them. DNA for the CDR3: TGTGCCAGCAGTTTCAGGGGGAACACTGAAGCTTTCTTT. Translating gives CASSFRGNTEAFF.

This clone was found a few times. The chain has TRBV6-2 or TRBV6-3 and TRBJ2-1, with D tentatively TRBD1 (6 bases). Germline CDR1 MNHEY, CDR2 SVGEGT. This CDR3 has 13 residues. The V end was cut by 5 bases, the J end by 14 bases, with 19 bases between. CDR3 bases: TGTGCCAGCAGTGTACTCGAACAGGGCGTAGAGTTCTTC. This codes for CASSVLEQGVEFF.

This clone was detected once. The rearrangement joins TRBV20-1 to TRBJ1-2; D gene unclear. The CDR3 has 12 residues. Germline assignment: CDR1 DFQATT and CDR2 SNEGSKA (reference sequence). Deletions cut 6 bases from V and 6 bases from J, with 14 bases between. CDR3 protein: CSATGGLDGYTF. DNA of the CDR3: TGCAGTGCCACCGGCGGTCTCGATGGCTACACCTTC.

This clone was detected a few times. The V call is TRBV6-1, the J call TRBJ1-1; D may be TRBD1 (5 bases). The germline V gene encodes CDR1 MNHNS and CDR2 SASEGT. Trimming cost V 2 bases and J 4 bases, with 11 bases left between them. This CDR3 spans 14 amino acids. The CDR3: CASSEQGFGTEAFF. DNA of the CDR3: TGTGCCAGCAGTGAACAGGGCTTTGGCACTGAAGCTTTCTTT.

This clone was counted at least ten times. The gene calls are TRBV11-3 and TRBJ1-1; D gene ambiguous. Germline loops: CDR1 SGHNT, CDR2 YENEEA. The CDR3 is 15 amino acids. Trimming removed 3 bases at V and 3 bases at J, with 14 bases between. The CDR3: CASSLGWNLDTEAFF. CDR3 nucleotide sequence: TGTGCCAGCAGCTTGGGTTGGAATTTGGACACTGAAGCTTTCTTT.

This clone has just a few counts. The chain links TRBV5-1 to TRBJ1-2; 7 nucleotides agree with TRBD1. Trimming removed 2 bases from V and 6 bases from J; junction bases left unmatched: 4. Germline V CDR1 and CDR2: SGHRS, YFSETQ. The CDR3 is 13 amino acids. The CDR3: CASSLQGTDGYTF. The CDR3 DNA is TGCGCCAGCAGCTTACAGGGGACCGATGGCTACACCTTC.

A few counts support this clone. The chain is built from TRBV15 and TRBJ2-7; tentatively, D is TRBD1 (6 bases). Germline V gene lookup returns CDR1 LNHNV and CDR2 YYDKDF (reference sequence). This CDR3 is 15 amino acids long. V was trimmed by 0 bases and J by 3 bases, leaving 12 bases between them. CDR3 DNA sequence: TGTGCCACCAGCAGAGATCGGGGACACAGCTACGAGCAGTACTTC. As protein: CATSRDRGHSYEQYF.

J is TRBJ1-1 and V is TRBV30, with 10 bases lining up with TRBD1. CDR1 is GTSNPN, CDR2 SVGIG, per germline (reference sequence). The CDR3 is 18 residues long. Trimming cost V 2 bases and J 0 bases; bases outside gene matches: 12. CDR3 nucleotides: TGTGCCTGGAGTCCTCCCGGGACAGGGGTGGAGGTGAACACTGAAGCTTTCTTT. The encoded protein is CAWSPPGTGVEVNTEAFF.

The rearrangement links TRBV13 to TRBJ2-2; weak D call: TRBD2 (5 bases). V gave up 5 bases and J gave up 6 bases, with 19 bases separating them. The CDR3 is made up of 16 amino acids. From germline, CDR1 is PRHDT and CDR2 FYEKMQ (reference sequence). The CDR3 region is CASSHGLKRAPGELFF. CDR3 DNA: TGTGCCAGCAGCCACGGACTCAAGAGGGCCCCCGGGGAGCTGTTTTTT.

This clone showed up many times. Being one base from a much bigger clone, this may be a read error. The rearrangement links TRBV6-1 to TRBJ2-7; 12 bases agree with TRBD1. Germline V gene lookup returns CDR1 MNHNS and CDR2 SASEGT. There are 14 residues in the CDR3. The CDR3 protein is CASRMGQGAYEQCF. The CDR3 nucleotides read TGTGCCAGCAGGATGGGACAGGGGGCATACGAGCAGTGCTTC.

This clone was seen ten or more times. The rearrangement links TRBV12-3 or TRBV12-4 to TRBJ2-5; 12 bases match TRBD2. Trimming cost V 5 bases and J 2 bases; bases outside gene matches: 18. The CDR3 has 20 residues. In nucleotides, the CDR3 is TGTGCCAGCAGTACAGGGGTGACTAGCGGGAGAAGATTGGGTCAAGAGACCCAGTACTTC. Its translation: CASSTGVTSGRRLGQETQYF.

A single count supports this clone. The CDR3 is CASSLARHNNSPLHF. The CDR3 region has the DNA TGCGCCAGCAGCTTGGCCAGGCACAATAATTCACCCCTCCACTTT. V usage is TRBV5-1 and J usage is TRBJ1-6; D unclear. In germline, CDR1 is SGHRS, CDR2 YFSETQ. Trimming left V 0 bases short and J 5 bases short, with 9 bases between. This CDR3 contains 15 residues.

A single count supports this clone. V gene TRBV20-1 combines with J gene TRBJ1-2; 10 positions agree with TRBD1. Per the germline V gene, CDR1 is DFQATT and CDR2 is SNEGSKA (reference sequence). Trimming at V came to 5 bases and at J to 8 bases, leaving 14 bases not matched to a gene. The CDR3 covers 15 residues. CDR3 loop: CSALQTPGQGNGYTF. CDR3 coding DNA: TGCAGTGCTTTACAGACTCCGGGACAGGGGAACGGCTACACCTTC.

The sample holds many counts of this clone. The J gene is TRBJ2-3, the V gene TRBV20-1; the D gene is possibly TRBD1 (5 bases). The CDR3 is 11 amino acids. Germline values: CDR1 DFQATT, CDR2 SNEGSKA (reference sequence). Trimming cost V 6 bases and J 5 bases, with 9 bases left between them. This CDR3 is CSAQTEDTQYF. The CDR3 bases are TGCAGTGCGCAGACAGAAGATACGCAGTATTTT.

This chain connects TRBV4-1 to TRBJ2-3; 8 nucleotides match TRBD1. This CDR3 has 15 residues. Germline CDR1 MGHRA, CDR2 YSYEKL. V lost 4 bases, J lost 3 bases, and 6 bases stayed unmatched. CDR3 sequence (DNA): TGCGCCAGCAGCCGGTCTGGACAGGGAACAGATACGCAGTATTTT. Translating gives CASSRSGQGTDTQYF.

This clone is medium-sized in the sample. The V call is TRBV9, the J call TRBJ2-2; tentatively, D is TRBD2 (5 bases). The V and J ends lost 2 bases and 5 bases respectively, with 13 bases between them. CDR3 size: 15 residues. Germline CDR1 SGDLS, CDR2 YYNGEE. The CDR3 sequence: CASSVELGSTGELFF. CDR3 coding DNA: TGTGCCAGCAGCGTCGAACTAGGATCGACCGGGGAGCTGTTTTTT.

Turning to this clone: The junction departs from the called germline gene at one end, perhaps through a read error. V is TRBV28 and J is TRBJ2-5; D remains ambiguous. CDR1 is MDHEN, CDR2 SYDVKM, per germline. This CDR3 is 15 amino acids long. CDR3 nucleotides: TGTGCCAGCAGTCCACCCTACACCCCAGGCGAGACCCAATACTTC. Its protein is CASSPPYTPGETQYF.

This clone was counted at least ten times. V usage is TRBV20-1 and J usage is TRBJ2-1, with a possible D match to TRBD2 (7 bases). The CDR3 contains 18 residues. In germline, CDR1 is DFQATT, CDR2 SNEGSKA (reference sequence). With 2 bases removed from V and 3 bases from J, the gap between germline ends came to 23 bases. CDR3: CSARRRRGGRAYYNEQFF. In nucleotides, the CDR3 is TGCAGTGCTAGACGTCGTAGGGGGGGCAGGGCTTACTACAATGAGCAGTTCTTC.

This clone showed up just once. This rearrangement joins TRBV5-1 to TRBJ1-4; TRBD1 aligns across 10 bases. The CDR3 consists of 14 residues. The ends lost 4 bases at V and 7 bases at J; junction bases unmatched: 4. In germline, CDR1 is SGHRS, CDR2 YFSETQ. CDR3 protein: CASSATGGFEKLFF. The CDR3 bases are TGCGCCAGCAGCGCGACAGGGGGCTTTGAAAAACTGTTTTTT.

This clone was detected ten times or more. This chain joins TRBV5-1 and TRBJ2-1; D gene uncertain. Germline V gene lookup returns CDR1 SGHRS and CDR2 YFSETQ. Between the trimmed V and J ends, which lost 2 bases and 8 bases, there was a span of 5 bases. CDR3 size: 11 residues. In DNA, the CDR3 is TGCGCCAGCAGCTTCGCGGATGAGCAGTTCTTC. As protein: CASSFADEQFF.

The rearrangement uses TRBV29-1 and TRBJ2-1; TRBD2 agrees at 8 bases. Germline CDR1 and CDR2: SQVTM and ANQGSEA. The length of the CDR3 is 14 residues. The junction had 12 bases not matched to a gene; V was cut back by 7 bases and J by 7 bases. The DNA for the CDR3 is TGCAGCGCAGCGAGCGGGAGATCTGGAAATGAGCAGTTCTTC. Translated: CSAASGRSGNEQFF.

The chain employs TRBV4-2 and TRBJ1-3; D remains ambiguous. With 0 bases removed from V and 0 bases from J, the gap between germline ends came to 12 bases. CDR3 length: 17 amino acids. In germline, CDR1 is LGHNA, CDR2 YNFKEQ. Here the CDR3 reads CASSQELGRGSGNTIYF. In DNA, the CDR3 is TGTGCCAGCAGCCAAGAATTAGGTCGGGGCTCTGGAAACACCATATATTTT.